The 31 T cell receptor beta chains presented below share a single source sample, sequenced in a study of T cells in Graves' hyperthyroidism and ophthalmopathy. TCR beta CDR3 region amplification was performed from RNA transcripts. HTBI primers were used for first-round RT-PCR of the TCR CDR3. TCRdb itself ran the multiplex PCR reads through MiXCR, one entry per CDR3 protein. The sample yields approximately 530,000 distinct CDR3 sequences, 20% seen once. The sequenced sample consisted of blood. These receptors came from a man aged 40-49 years with Graves' ophthalmopathy.

In its sample, this clonotype was seen many times. The V gene is TRBV7-2, the J gene TRBJ2-5; D may be TRBD2 (5 bases). The CDR3 spans 14 residues. V was trimmed by 3 bases and J by 1 base, leaving 9 bases between them. Germline CDR1 reads SGHTA; CDR2 reads FQGNSA. In nucleotides, the CDR3 is TGTGCCAGCAGCTTTGGTGGGAGCCAAGAGACCCAGTACTTC. Residues: CASSFGGSQETQYF. The whole variable domain, filled in from reference TRBV7-2 and TRBJ2-5, reads GAGVSQSPSNKVTEKGKDVELRCDPISGHTALYWYRQSLGQGLEFLIYFQGNSAPDKSGLPSDRFSAERTGGSVSTLTIQRTQQEDSAVYLCASSFGGSQETQYFGPGTRLLVL.

This clonotype came up many times. This chain links TRBV2 with TRBJ1-1; D not resolved. V lost 2 bases and J lost 11, with 6 bases in between. CDR3 length: 10 residues. Germline V gene data show CDR1 as SNHLY and CDR2 as FYNNEI. The CDR3 sequence is CASSEFRAFF. The CDR3 coding sequence is TGTGCCAGCAGTGAATTCCGGGCTTTCTTT.

This rearrangement joins TRBV6-2 or TRBV6-3 to TRBJ2-2, with 8 positions matching TRBD2. Unmatched junction bases numbered 4, after V lost 0 bases and J lost 4 bases. The CDR3 runs to 16 residues. Germline V gene lookup returns CDR1 MNHEY and CDR2 SVGEGT. CDR3 coding DNA: TGTGCCAGCAGTTACTCGACGGGAGGGCCCACCGGGGAGCTGTTTTTT. Translating gives CASSYSTGGPTGELFF.

Only a few counts were recorded for this clonotype. The V call is TRBV3-1, the J call TRBJ2-1; the D is unclear. Trimming took 3 bases from V and 6 from J, leaving 21 bases between them. CDR3 size: 17 residues. CDR1 and CDR2 (germline): LGHDT, YNNKEL (reference sequence). The CDR3: CASSHESAGPWGNEQFF. CDR3 nucleotide sequence: TGTGCCAGCAGCCATGAGAGTGCAGGCCCCTGGGGCAATGAGCAGTTCTTC.

This clonotype has only a few counts. The chain combines TRBV6-2 or TRBV6-3 with TRBJ2-3, with TRBD1 as a possible D gene (5 bases). This CDR3 spans 17 amino acids. CDR1 is MNHEY and CDR2 is SVGEGT in the germline V gene. Trimming stripped 3 bases from V and 0 bases from J, with 16 bases between. The CDR3 sequence is CASSYQGSSLSTDTQYF. The DNA for the CDR3 is TGTGCCAGCAGTTATCAGGGTTCGAGTTTGAGCACAGATACGCAGTATTTT.

This clonotype was detected many times. The gene calls are TRBV7-8 and TRBJ2-1; D call uncertain. CDR3 size: 16 residues. Trimming pared 2 bases from V and 6 bases from J, leaving 17 bases between. The germline CDR1 and CDR2 sequences are SGHVS and FQNEAQ. The chain's CDR3 is CASSLRPLDGANEQFF. For the CDR3, the DNA is TGTGCCAGCAGCTTAAGGCCCTTGGACGGCGCCAATGAGCAGTTCTTC. Looking up the rest from reference TRBV7-8 and TRBJ2-1 gives the full variable domain: GAGVSQSPRYKVAKRGQDVALRCDPISGHVSLFWYQQALGQGPEFLTYFQNEAQLDKSGLPSDRFFAERPEGSVSTLKIQRTQQEDSAVYLCASSLRPLDGANEQFFGPGTRLTVL.

In the case of this clonotype: The CDR3 does not close with the conserved phenylalanine or tryptophan, likely indicating a read error. The genes are TRBV7-2 and TRBJ1-1; TRBD1 matches at 7 bases. Unmatched junction bases numbered 8, after V lost 5 bases and J lost 5 bases. CDR3 length: 14 residues. Germline CDR1 reads SGHTA; CDR2 reads FQGNSA. The CDR3 spells CASSQDRAFTEAFL. CDR3 nucleotides: TGTGCCAGCAGCCAAGACAGGGCTTTTACTGAAGCTTTCCTT.

This clonotype was picked up many times. The chain is built from TRBV2 and TRBJ1-1; weak D call: TRBD1 (6 bases). V shed 5 bases and J shed 5 bases, with 18 bases lying between them. The CDR3 is made up of 15 amino acids. Germline V gives CDR1 SNHLY, CDR2 FYNNEI. CDR3 region: CASSPRDTPGTEAFF. The DNA for the CDR3 is TGTGCCAGCAGTCCGCGGGACACCCCGGGAACTGAAGCTTTCTTT.

The chain has TRBV19 and TRBJ1-5; a weak D match, TRBD1 (6 bases). Trimming left V 4 bases short and J 0 bases short, with 19 bases between. This CDR3 region has 18 residues. Germline CDR1 and CDR2: LNHDA and SQIVND (reference sequence). The CDR3 sequence is CASSKEGGRDHSNQPQHF. The CDR3 coding sequence is TGTGCCAGTAGTAAAGAGGGGGGCAGGGATCATAGCAATCAGCCCCAGCATTTT.

The gene calls are TRBV6-1 and TRBJ1-1, with 11 bases that match TRBD1. The CDR3 totals 16 residues. V was clipped by 7 bases and J by 3 bases; unmatched bases: 10. Per germline, CDR1 MNHNS and CDR2 SASEGT. DNA of the CDR3: TGTGCCAGCACCCTTTTTGGACAGGGGGCGGACACTGAAGCTTTCTTT. It codes for CASTLFGQGADTEAFF.

This clonotype was seen only a few times. The chain employs TRBV7-6 and TRBJ2-1, with a possible D match to TRBD1 (5 bases). V was trimmed by 1 base and J by 5 bases, leaving 12 bases between them. Germline CDR1 SGHVS, CDR2 FNYEAQ. The CDR3 spans 15 residues. CDR3 protein: CASSLEGMGHNEQFF. CDR3 DNA: TGTGCCAGCAGCTTAGAGGGGATGGGCCACAATGAGCAGTTCTTC.

The V gene is TRBV9, the J gene TRBJ2-7; D call uncertain. Trimming shortened V by 8 bases and J by 3 bases, and 12 bases separated the two germline ends. CDR1 is SGDLS and CDR2 is YYNGEE in the germline V gene. The CDR3 has 12 amino acids. CDR3 residues: CARTSSDYEQYF. The CDR3 DNA is TGTGCCAGAACTTCTTCCGACTACGAGCAGTACTTC. Full variable domain (outside the CDR3, taken from reference TRBV9 and TRBJ2-7): DSGVTQTPKHLITATGQRVTLRCSPRSGDLSVYWYQQSLDQGLQFLIQYYNGEERAKGNILERFSAQQFPDLHSELNLSSLELGDSALYFCARTSSDYEQYFGPGTRLTVT.

This clonotype came up many times. The CDR3 nucleotides read TGTGCCAGCAGCCCCCAGTCGACAGGGGTCTATGGCTACACCTTC. It yields the protein CASSPQSTGVYGYTF. The rearrangement links TRBV12-3 or TRBV12-4 to TRBJ1-2; 8 positions match TRBD1. There are 15 residues in the CDR3. Losses at the gene ends were 6 bases for V and 4 bases for J; bases not matched to a gene: 10.

The rearrangement links TRBV4-1 to TRBJ1-4; no clear D gene. CDR1 MGHRA and CDR2 YSYEKL come from the germline V gene. Trimming removed 2 bases from V and 6 bases from J, with 13 bases in between. CDR3 length: 15 amino acids. The CDR3 DNA reads TGCGCCAGCAGCCAAAATCCGTCAAGGGATGAAAAACTGTTTTTT. This translates into CASSQNPSRDEKLFF.

Ten or more counts support this clonotype. The V and J genes are TRBV30 and TRBJ2-7; 9 bases match TRBD1. Germline-derived CDR1 and CDR2 are GTSNPN and SVGIG (reference sequence). The CDR3 loop spans 15 amino acids. V was pared by 0 bases and J by 4 bases, with 7 bases of the junction left unmatched. Here the CDR3 reads CAWSVLDRGAYEQYF. The CDR3 DNA sequence: TGTGCCTGGAGTGTACTGGACAGGGGAGCGTACGAGCAGTACTTC.

This clonotype showed up just a few times. The chain has TRBV6-1 and TRBJ2-7, with D perhaps TRBD1 (5 bases). CDR3 length: 14 residues. The germline CDR1 and CDR2 sequences are MNHNS and SASEGT. V lost 4 bases to trimming and J lost 2 bases, with 12 bases between them. This CDR3 is CASSGLTEAYEQYF. CDR3 coding DNA: TGTGCCAGCAGTGGGCTGACAGAAGCCTACGAGCAGTACTTC.

This chain uses TRBV30 with TRBJ1-6; 11 nucleotides align to TRBD1. There are 18 residues in the CDR3. Germline CDR1 and CDR2: GTSNPN and SVGIG (reference sequence). The V and J ends lost 2 bases and 7 bases, in that order; junction bases with no gene match: 13. As DNA, the CDR3 is TGTGCCTGGAGTCTCAGGACAGGGGGCGCGTTCAAGAATTCACCCCTCCACTTT. Translation gives CAWSLRTGGAFKNSPLHF.

This clonotype was seen at least ten times. The chain couples TRBV2 to TRBJ2-3, with D unclear. Trimming shortened V by 0 bases and J by 4 bases, and 5 bases separated the two germline ends. Per germline, CDR1 SNHLY and CDR2 FYNNEI. There are 13 residues in the CDR3. The DNA of the CDR3 is TGTGCCAGCAGTGAAGCGCCGCCAGATACGCAGTATTTT. It is translated as CASSEAPPDTQYF.

The rearrangement joins TRBV28 to TRBJ2-5; the D is unclear. Looked up from germline, CDR1 is MDHEN and CDR2 is SYDVKM. V was cut by 7 bases and J by 4 bases, with 13 bases left in between. This CDR3 contains 13 residues. The CDR3 protein is CASKSPGIETQYF. The CDR3, as DNA: TGTGCCAGCAAAAGCCCAGGAATAGAGACCCAGTACTTC.

Only one count was recorded for this clonotype. The chain employs TRBV6-1 and TRBJ2-6; no definite D call. From germline, CDR1 is MNHNS and CDR2 SASEGT. Trimming cost V 6 bases and J 0 bases, with 9 bases left between them. This CDR3 comprises 15 residues. The CDR3 protein is CASSGSFSGANVLTF. For the CDR3, the DNA is TGTGCCAGCAGCGGGTCCTTCTCTGGGGCCAACGTCCTGACTTTC.

This clonotype was detected a few times. The chain employs TRBV20-1 and TRBJ2-2; D gene uncertain. The germline V and J ends were trimmed by 3 bases and 1 base, with 12 bases remaining between them. The CDR3 runs 15 residues. Germline assignment: CDR1 DFQATT and CDR2 SNEGSKA (reference sequence). CDR3 sequence: CSARWSARNTGELFF. The CDR3 nucleotides are TGCAGTGCTAGGTGGAGCGCTCGGAACACCGGGGAGCTGTTTTTT.

This chain joins TRBV6-1 and TRBJ1-5; D gene uncertain. This CDR3 contains 13 residues. Germline V lookup: CDR1 MNHNS, CDR2 SASEGT. V shed 5 bases and J shed 5 bases, with 10 bases lying between them. Here the CDR3 reads CASSPHGDQPQHF. The CDR3 coding sequence is TGTGCCAGCAGTCCCCATGGGGATCAGCCCCAGCATTTT.

This clonotype was seen many times. The CDR3 loop reads CSGQNGQITGVRNYGYTF. As DNA, the CDR3 is TGCAGTGGCCAAAATGGGCAAATTACAGGGGTCCGTAACTATGGCTACACCTTC. The genes are TRBV20-1 and TRBJ1-2; the match to TRBD1 covers 7 bases. Looked up from germline, CDR1 is DFQATT and CDR2 is SNEGSKA (reference sequence). This CDR3 region has 18 residues. Trimming at V came to 7 bases and at J to 1 base, leaving 21 bases not matched to a gene.

At least ten counts were recorded for this clonotype. This rearrangement joins TRBV11-1 to TRBJ2-7, with a tentative D call TRBD1 (5 bases). The V gene lost 4 bases and the J gene lost 7 bases, with 17 bases spanning the gap. The V gene's germline CDR1 is SGHAT and CDR2 FQDESV (reference sequence). The CDR3 runs 14 residues. The chain's CDR3 is CASSSRVGMREQYF. CDR3 bases: TGTGCCAGCAGCTCCAGGGTGGGTATGAGGGAGCAGTACTTC. The variable domain in full, completed from reference TRBV11-1 and TRBJ2-7, reads EAEVAQSPRYKITEKSQAVAFWCDPISGHATLYWYRQILGQGPELLVQFQDESVVDDSQLPKDRFSAERLKGVDSTLKIQPAELGDSAMYLCASSSRVGMREQYFGPGTRLTVT.

This clonotype appeared many times. The chain recombines TRBV28 with TRBJ2-5; the D gene is possibly TRBD1 (6 bases). Between the trimmed V and J ends, which lost 2 bases and 2 bases, there was a span of 21 bases. Looked up from germline, CDR1 is MDHEN and CDR2 is SYDVKM. This CDR3 is built from 18 residues. The CDR3 DNA follows: TGTGCCAGCAGTTTAAACGGGTGGCAGGGAAGGGGGCAAGAGACCCAGTACTTC. Its protein is CASSLNGWQGRGQETQYF.

In regard to this clonotype: Being one base from a much bigger clone, this may be a read error. In nucleotides, the CDR3 is TGTGCCAGCAGTGGACAACGGGAGCAGTACTTC. Translated: CASSGQREQYF. The chain links TRBV6-1 to TRBJ2-7; the D is unclear. This CDR3 is 11 amino acids long. The V end lost 4 bases, the J end lost 7 bases, and 8 bases lay between the germline ends. Germline-derived CDR1 and CDR2 are MNHNS and SASEGT.

Of note for this clonotype: A much more abundant neighbour one base away suggests this may be a read error. The genes are TRBV20-1 and TRBJ2-5; D is perhaps TRBD1 (5 bases). CDR3 size: 15 residues. V lost 2 bases to trimming and J lost 4 bases, with 17 bases between them. Germline CDR1 is DFQATT and CDR2 is SNEGSKA (reference sequence). Here the CDR3 DNA reads TGCAGTGCTAGACCCCCTGCAGGGTTGGGAGAGACCCAGTACTTC. The encoded protein is CSARPPAGLGETQYF.

This chain connects TRBV29-1 to TRBJ2-5, with 9 nucleotides matching TRBD2. J gave up 4 bases and V 2 bases, and 14 bases lay outside the gene matches. Germline loops: CDR1 SQVTM, CDR2 ANQGSEA. This CDR3 is built from 17 residues. This CDR3 is CSVERGLAGGPVETQYF. In DNA form, the CDR3 reads TGCAGCGTTGAACGAGGTTTGGCGGGAGGGCCTGTAGAGACCCAGTACTTC. Variable domain in full (rest from reference TRBV29-1 and TRBJ2-5): SAVISQKPSRDICQRGTSLTIQCQVDSQVTMMFWYRQQPGQSLTLIATANQGSEATYESGFVIDKFPISRPNLTFSTLTVSNMSPEDSSIYLCSVERGLAGGPVETQYFGPGTRLLVL.

This sequence joins TRBV6-1 and TRBJ2-1; a weak D match, TRBD1 (5 bases). CDR3 length: 11 amino acids. CDR1 and CDR2 from the germline V gene are MNHNS and SASEGT. The V end was cut by 6 bases, the J end by 9 bases, with 9 bases between. CDR3 sequence (DNA): TGTGCCAGCAGCCCGCAGGGTGAGCAGTTCTTC. Translation: CASSPQGEQFF.

The rearrangement joins TRBV18 to TRBJ2-5; D unclear. V was pared by 5 bases and J by 3 bases, with 4 bases between. Germline V gene data show CDR1 as KGHSH and CDR2 as LQKENI. The CDR3 spans 11 residues. In DNA form, the CDR3 reads TGTGCCAGCTCAAATAAAGAGACCCAGTACTTC. Residues: CASSNKETQYF.

In its sample, this clonotype was seen many times. This sequence joins TRBV11-2 and TRBJ2-1; TRBD2 is a possible D gene (6 bases). The germline gives CDR1 SGHAT, CDR2 FQNNGV. V was clipped by 6 bases and J by 2 bases, with 14 bases between them. This CDR3 region has 15 residues. The CDR3 spells CASRTVGSTYNEQFF. For the CDR3, the DNA is TGTGCCAGCAGGACGGTCGGGAGTACCTACAATGAGCAGTTCTTC.